This T cell receptor (beta chain) was identified in a study of regulatory T cells in long-lasting Graves disease. About the study: More than 5 years of antithyroid drugs with positive TSH receptor antibodies defined persistent Graves' disease.

For TCR beta, libraries came from iRepertoire HTBI primers and Arm-PCR of CDR3 regions. In the original processing: Across all samples, 62 TRBV segments and about 14 TRBJ segments were identified. TCRdb redid the calling of the multiplex PCR reads with MiXCR, one entry per CDR3 protein. Clone size and V and J calls follow TCRdb, not the original study. This table has a few hundred thousand distinct CDR3 sequences, around 24% appearing once. On this clonotype: The antigen is not known.

Study findings and constraints: Small sample size may have lowered accuracy.

Time point reported: persistent/refractory GD, antithyroid drugs over 5 years with positive TRAb. With RNA extracted from PBMCs as input, the TCR library was made. Source: peripheral blood mononuclear cells (PBMCs), taken when the disease was refractory, from a patient treated with antithyroid drugs. This sequence originates from a female donor with Graves disease.

The CDR3 sequence is CASDGSSYEQYF. The CDR3 region has the DNA TGCGCCAGCGACGGAAGCTCCTACGAGCAGTACTTC. The chain is built from TRBV10-2 and TRBJ2-7; D unresolved. The length of the CDR3 is 12 residues. Germline V CDR1 and CDR2: WSHSY, SAAADI. Trimming shortened V by 8 bases and J by 0 bases, and 8 bases separated the two germline ends.